This T cell receptor beta chain was captured in a study of beta chain features in type 1 diabetes. This clone has just a few counts. The antigen is undetermined. Reverse transcription of all isolated RNA meant that expressed TCRB transcripts were sequenced. For naive, central memory and regulatory T cell samples, reads averaged approximately 3.6 million. The assay was immunoSEQ multiplex PCR, and TCRdb's table has in-frame clones only and misses some. The data show 250,000 to 300,000 clones, roughly 25% seen once. Cell sorting via CD45RO/CCR7/CD25/CD127/CD95/CD27 was performed to obtain CD4+ naive, central memory, regulatory and stem cell-like memory cells. Purities in excess of 95% were seen in all sorted populations. Study outcomes and limitations: People with Type 1 diabetes carried modestly yet significantly shorter TCRB CDR3s in all four CD4+ subsets.

Sequenced input: naive CD4+ T cells from blood. This TCR came from a woman in her 30s with type 1 diabetes.

The CDR3 nucleotides read TGTGCCAGCAGTCCCGGGACAGGAGACTATGGCTACACCTTC. This codes for CASSPGTGDYGYTF. The chain carries TRBV6-1 and TRBJ1-2, with 8 bases identical to TRBD1. Germline assignment: CDR1 MNHNS and CDR2 SASEGT. There are 14 residues in the CDR3. The V and J ends lost 5 bases and 3 bases, in that order; junction bases with no gene match: 5.